This T cell receptor (beta chain) was observed in a study of shared clonotypes between healthy human individuals (dated by TCRdb to 2019 to 2021). Background for the entire study: The cohort comprised a couple of women and a few men aged 18 to 49 years. Between about 0.94 and 8.9 billion PBMCs per donor were obtained by leukapheresis. To estimate repertoire size and how much clonotypes are shared between individuals, the study performed deep sequencing of blood TCR repertoires from roughly five healthy adults. To increase sequencing depth and limit assay-specific biases, TCR repertoire library preparation and sequencing were carried out by different laboratories using diverse techniques. For each donor, three plates each were used for CD4 naive and CD4 memory, two plates were used for CD8 naive, and one plate was used for CD8 memory.

Using the deep immunoSEQ assay, multiplex PCR amplified TCR CDR3 regions from genomic DNA. Extracted genomic DNA from each cell subset was spread evenly across all wells of several immunoSEQ 96-well plates, with each plate serving as a replicate. For sorted subsets, about 200 ng genomic DNA, equal to about 30,000 T cell genomes, was loaded into each replicate PCR. Purified libraries were measured with a Qubit 3.0 fluorometer, size-checked on a Bioanalyzer 2100, and measured again with the KAPA Library Quantification kit. Each immunoSEQ 96-well plate was sequenced on its own single-read 150-cycle Illumina NextSeq 550 flow cell. The study's own analysis went as follows. The immunoSEQ output contained only junctional sequences without quality scores, so filtering could not match that applied to full-length reads. Sequences were annotated with PyIR, a Python wrapper for IgBLAST v1.9, and V/J genes and CDR3 were assigned using IMGT germline references. Reads were removed for weak V/J assignments (E-value above 1e-6), missing CDR3, stop codons, out-of-frame junctions, or ambiguous translated residues. V3J clonotypes were defined by identical inferred V gene, J gene, and CDR3 amino acid sequence. To compute the percentage overlap between repertoires, the number of shared unique clonotypes was divided by the size of the smaller repertoire. Three approaches were used to assess repertoire richness: RTK rarefaction, the Chao1 estimator, and Recon v2.1 estimates of unobserved clonotypes. Generation probabilities for all TCRbeta clonotypes obtained by the gDNA method from a handful of donors were computed using OLGA. TCRdb limited this immuneACCESS table to in-frame rearrangements with V and J called. A share of clones is missing; checked studies link under half to unresolved V genes, and the rest is unexplained. That table is the source of V, J and clone size, and D and trimming were worked out from the DNA. The sample contains 780,000 or so clones, just under 75% of them found a single time. Over 1.5% of the sample is taken by the ten largest.

To note about this clone: The specificity of this receptor is unknown. No much larger clonotype is one base removed from it; base qualities were not supplied.

Results and caveats for the whole study, not just this receptor: About 5% of naive CD4, roughly 3.5% of naive CD8, approximately 2.2% of memory CD4, and around 0.4% of memory CD8 clonotypes were shared across several donors. Compared with non-shared clonotypes, clonotypes shared by all four sorted-subset donors had higher generation probabilities. Because the study included a small number of donors, the genetic and exposure-history diversity represented was limited. Naive subsets generally had larger estimated clonotype richness than memory subsets. Sampling was restricted to blood, and TCR repertoires in tissue are likely to differ from TCR repertoires in blood. Incomplete sequencing was indicated by rarefaction of sorted-subset datasets, despite the large sequencing depth. Pairwise subsampling indicated that sequencing depth was expected to affect the degree of clonotype sharing among donors.

At the junction V is shortened by 6 bases and J by 4 bases; bases outside the gene matches: 13. CDR1 is given as SNHLY and CDR2 as FYNNEI, both from the germline V gene. The CDR3 numbers 16 residues from cysteine through phenylalanine. Solely the CDR3 DNA is kept, with 48 bases framed from the first base. Healthy HIV-negative adults with no recently reported acute infections or vaccinations were included as donors. Every donor was a Caucasian adult living in Nashville, Tennessee, USA. CD4+ T cells were enriched by magnetic negative selection; naive cells were then positively selected on CD45RA, and the negative fraction formed the memory subset. Blood was collected by leukapheresis, and PBMCs were isolated by Ficoll-Histopaque density gradient centrifugation and then cryopreserved in liquid nitrogen vapor phase. Purity and quantity of every magnetically sorted T cell population were checked by analytical flow cytometry. From each sorted fraction, genomic DNA was isolated and quantified by UV absorbance on a Nanodrop 2000c.

The V and J segments used are TRBV2 and TRBJ2-7; a stretch of 9 junction bases matches TRBD2. Source material: memory CD4+ T cells sorted from blood. The cell subset or site label on this specimen signifies: CD45RA-negative fraction. The source of this sequence is a woman aged 25-40 years in good health. The CDR3 reads as follows: CASRGEIAGVGYEQYF. DNA sequence: TGTGCCAGCAGGGGCGAGATAGCGGGAGTAGGGTACGAGCAGTACTTC. Reference TRBV2 and TRBJ2-7 proteins supply the regions before and after the CDR3; the full variable domain is: EPEVTQTPSHQVTQMGQEVILRCVPISNHLYFYWYRQILGQKVEFLVSFYNNEISEKSEIFDDQFSVERPDGSNFTLKIRSTKLEDSAMYFCASRGEIAGVGYEQYFGPGTRLTVT.